A single sample is the source of the 20 T cell receptor beta chains below, sequenced in a study of T cell responses to AZD1222 COVID-19 vaccine. Repertoires were generated with immunoSEQ multiplex PCR, while TCRdb's copy carries only in-frame clones and drops some. Among fewer than 150,000 clones listed, roughly nine tenths were seen once. The sequencing used peripheral blood, collected 28 days after the second AZD1222 dose. The receptors were sampled from an adult who received the AZD1222 COVID-19 vaccine.

This clone was observed a single time. The V and J genes are TRBV5-4 and TRBJ2-3, with D uncertain. The CDR3 runs 13 residues. CDR1 SGHNT and CDR2 YYREEE come from the germline V gene (reference sequence). Trimming left V 2 bases short and J 9 bases short, with 13 bases between. DNA for the CDR3: TGTGCCAGCAGCTTTTGGCCCAGAGAAACGCAGTATTTT. Protein: CASSFWPRETQYF.

The rearrangement uses TRBV10-1 and TRBJ2-5; 10 nucleotides align to TRBD1. The CDR3 contains 16 residues. The germline gives CDR1 WNHNN, CDR2 SYGVQD (reference sequence). J gave up 2 bases and V 0 bases, and 3 bases lay outside the gene matches. The CDR3 protein is CASSESRGQGQETQYF. CDR3 sequence (DNA): TGCGCCAGCAGTGAGTCGCGGGGACAGGGGCAAGAGACCCAGTACTTC.

The CDR3 reads CASSQDTSGVNTGELFF. The CDR3 region has the DNA TGCGCCAGCAGCCAAGATACCAGCGGGGTGAACACCGGGGAGCTGTTTTTT. The chain uses TRBV4-3 and TRBJ2-2; 7 bases align to TRBD2. The CDR3 runs to 17 residues. The junction had 5 bases not matched to a gene; V was cut back by 0 bases and J by 1 base. Germline V CDR1 and CDR2: LGHNA, YSLEER.

The chain has TRBV7-9 and TRBJ2-7; D assignment may be TRBD1 or TRBD2 (6 bases each). Germline V gene data show CDR1 as SEHNR and CDR2 as FQNEAQ (reference sequence). Trimming shortened V by 3 bases and J by 5 bases, and 8 bases separated the two germline ends. There are 12 residues in the CDR3. The CDR3 nucleotides are TGTGCCAGCAGCTTCGGGGGCCACGAGCAGTACTTC. It translates to CASSFGGHEQYF.

The V gene is TRBV30, the J gene TRBJ1-3; no clear D. The germline V and J ends were trimmed by 1 base and 6 bases, with 7 bases remaining between them. Per the germline V gene, CDR1 is GTSNPN and CDR2 is SVGIG (reference sequence). The CDR3 consists of 12 residues. This CDR3 reads CAWSAGSNTIYF. The CDR3 DNA follows: TGTGCCTGGAGTGCCGGGTCAAACACCATATATTTT.

Of note for this clone: One junction end does not reproduce the germline sequence, and a read error may be involved. The chain recombines TRBV3-1 (or the pseudogene TRBV3-2) with TRBJ2-3; 12 nucleotides match TRBD2. The length of the CDR3 is 13 residues. Germline CDR1 LGHDT, CDR2 YNNKEL (reference sequence). As DNA, the CDR3 is TGTGCCAGCAGCCACGGACTAGCGGGACCTCCTCATTTT. It encodes CASSHGLAGPPHF.

V usage is TRBV4-1 and J usage is TRBJ2-5, with a weak D call TRBD2 (7 bases). The V end lost 5 bases, the J end lost 1 base, and 26 bases lay between the germline ends. From germline, CDR1 is MGHRA and CDR2 YSYEKL. The CDR3 covers 19 residues. The CDR3 loop reads CASSSLGGRGGGFQETQYF. Here the CDR3 DNA reads TGCGCCAGCAGCTCCCTTGGGGGCCGCGGCGGGGGATTCCAAGAGACCCAGTACTTC.

The genes are TRBV24-1 and TRBJ2-1, with 8 bases identical to TRBD2. Germline CDR1 is KGHDR and CDR2 is SFDVKD. The V and J ends lost 9 bases and 8 bases, in that order; junction bases with no gene match: 17. The length of the CDR3 is 16 residues. CDR3 in amino acids: CATGSTLAGGRHEQFF. The CDR3 DNA reads TGTGCCACCGGAAGTACGCTAGCGGGCGGACGGCATGAGCAGTTCTTC.

The V and J genes are TRBV12-5 and TRBJ1-2; 7 bases fit TRBD1. J gave up 5 bases and V 5 bases, and 8 bases lay outside the gene matches. This CDR3 spans 14 amino acids. CDR1 is LGHNT, CDR2 FRNRAP, per germline. CDR3 sequence reads: CASGQGVRAYGYTF. The DNA for the CDR3 is TGTGCTAGTGGTCAGGGGGTAAGGGCGTATGGCTACACCTTC. The entire variable domain, with the rest obtained from reference TRBV12-5 and TRBJ1-2, is as follows: DARVTQTPRHKVTEMGQEVTMRCQPILGHNTVFWYRQTMMQGLELLAYFRNRAPLDDSGMPKDRFSAEMPDATLATLKIQPSEPRDSAVYFCASGQGVRAYGYTFGSGTRLTVV.

V usage is TRBV6-5 and J usage is TRBJ1-1; D is unresolved. This CDR3 has 16 residues. V was trimmed by 0 bases and J by 0 bases, leaving 11 bases between them. Germline loops: CDR1 MNHEY, CDR2 SVGAGI. Here the CDR3 DNA reads TGTGCCAGCAGTTACTCCCTACCAGCAATGAACACTGAAGCTTTCTTT. The encoded protein is CASSYSLPAMNTEAFF.

As regards this clone: One junction end disagrees with the germline gene, perhaps due to a read error. J is TRBJ2-3 and V is TRBV13; maybe TRBD2 (7 bases). Germline V gene lookup returns CDR1 PRHDT and CDR2 FYEKMQ (reference sequence). This CDR3 is 15 amino acids long. CDR3 region: CASSLGGGGTHTQYF. CDR3 nucleotides: TGTGCCAGCAGCTTAGGCGGCGGGGGCACACATACGCAGTATTTT.

This chain connects TRBV9 to TRBJ2-5, with 9 bases fitting TRBD2. Germline CDR1 and CDR2: SGDLS and YYNGEE. The CDR3 contains 14 residues. The V segment lost 4 bases and the J segment 4 bases; nucleotides outside the gene matches: 5. CDR3: CASSPVAGVETQYF. The DNA for the CDR3 is TGTGCCAGCAGCCCGGTAGCGGGGGTAGAGACCCAGTACTTC.

The genes are TRBV10-2 and TRBJ1-2, with a tentative D call TRBD1 (6 bases). This CDR3 comprises 13 residues. Per the germline V gene, CDR1 is WSHSY and CDR2 is SAAADI. V lost 6 bases to trimming and J lost 7 bases, with 15 bases between them. CDR3 region: CASRHRDRRGYTF. For the CDR3, the DNA is TGCGCCAGCAGGCACAGGGATCGGCGTGGCTACACCTTC.

This rearrangement joins TRBV6-1 to TRBJ2-7; D possibly corresponds to TRBD1 (6 bases). The V gene lost 2 bases and the J gene lost 3 bases, with 14 bases spanning the gap. The V gene's germline CDR1 is MNHNS and CDR2 SASEGT. This CDR3 has 15 residues. The CDR3 spells CASSEMGAILYEQYF. CDR3 DNA sequence: TGTGCCAGCAGTGAAATGGGGGCGATTCTCTACGAGCAGTACTTC.

This clone was seen a handful of times. The chain joins TRBV2 to TRBJ1-1; D is possibly TRBD1 (5 bases). CDR1 and CDR2 (germline): SNHLY, FYNNEI. V lost 8 bases to trimming and J lost 1 base, with 17 bases between them. The CDR3 consists of 15 residues. The CDR3 DNA reads TGTGCCAGCCGGTTTGAGGGGACCGAGAACACTGAAGCTTTCTTT. It is translated as CASRFEGTENTEAFF.

The V gene is TRBV7-9, the J gene TRBJ1-5; TRBD1 aligns across 11 bases. CDR3 length: 15 amino acids. The germline CDR1 and CDR2 sequences are SEHNR and FQNEAQ (reference sequence). The V and J ends lost 3 bases and 4 bases, in that order; junction bases with no gene match: 2. DNA of the CDR3: TGTGCCAGCAGCTTCGGACAGGGGGCGAATCAGCCCCAGCATTTT. This encodes CASSFGQGANQPQHF.

The V call is TRBV16, the J call TRBJ2-7, with D hard to call. CDR3 length equals 12 residues. V lost 2 bases and J 6 bases, leaving 8 bases between the germline ends. Germline V gene sequence: CDR1 KGHSY, CDR2 FQNENV. In DNA form, the CDR3 reads TGTGCCAGCAGCCAACTAAGCATCGAGCAGTACTTC. Amino acids: CASSQLSIEQYF.

The V and J genes are TRBV14 and TRBJ1-6, with no clear D. V was trimmed by 4 bases and J by 13 bases, leaving 20 bases between them. The CDR3 totals 15 residues. Germline V lookup: CDR1 SGHDN, CDR2 FVKESK. CDR3 sequence: CASSPLVPFTSPLHF. CDR3 nucleotides: TGTGCCAGCAGCCCCCTGGTTCCCTTTACTAGCCCCCTCCACTTT.

A note on this clone: Other nucleotide sequences from this sample produce the same CDR3. The chain is built from TRBV12-3 or TRBV12-4 and TRBJ2-7; unclear D gene. The V and J ends lost 3 bases and 4 bases respectively, with 4 bases between them. CDR3 length: 11 residues. The CDR3 DNA is TGTGCCAGCAGTTTGGGGTACGAGCAGTACTTC. It specifies CASSLGYEQYF.

This clone was picked up one time. The rearrangement uses TRBV30 and TRBJ1-2; perhaps TRBD1 as D (5 bases). V was trimmed by 2 bases and J by 5 bases, leaving 15 bases between them. This CDR3 comprises 14 residues. Per germline, CDR1 GTSNPN and CDR2 SVGIG (reference sequence). DNA for the CDR3: TGTGCCTGGAGTCGGATGCCCGGGGGGTATGGCTACACCTTC. Amino acids: CAWSRMPGGYGYTF.